These 2 T cell receptor beta chains were sequenced from one sample in a study of CD8+ T cells in alopecia areata. The treatment: oral pan-JAK inhibitor, 5-10 mg twice daily. Extracted from the samples, RNA was reverse transcribed into cDNA to serve as the sequencing template. Generated by immunoSEQ multiplex PCR, the TCRdb table keeps only in-frame clones and is missing some. The repertoire holds about 190,000 clones, with around 56% as singletons. The starting material was CD4+ T cells sorted from blood, obtained at week 4, from a patient treated with tofacitinib. These TCRs come from a human donor with alopecia areata.

CDR3 region: CASITGGTGGKLFF. The CDR3 DNA follows: TGTGCCAGTATTACAGGGGGCACAGGCGGAAAACTGTTTTTT. The chain has TRBV19 and TRBJ1-4, with 9 positions matching TRBD1. Trimming removed 7 bases from V and 10 bases from J; junction bases left unmatched: 10. This CDR3 contains 14 residues. Looked up from germline, CDR1 is LNHDA and CDR2 is SQIVND (reference sequence).

The V and J genes are TRBV4-2 and TRBJ2-3; 9 bases are shared with TRBD1. The V gene's germline CDR1 is LGHNA and CDR2 YNFKEQ. The CDR3 is made up of 15 amino acids. V lost 2 bases to trimming and J lost 8 bases; unmatched junction nucleotides: 8. The DNA of the CDR3 is TGTGCCAGCAGCCAAACCGGGACAGGGAGTAGTACGCAGTATTTT. This codes for CASSQTGTGSSTQYF.